This T cell receptor beta chain is from a study of blood T cell repertoires in COVID-19. About the study: PBMCs, B-cell-depleted T cells, or T cells were the source of the cDNA or gDNA that made up the material.

TCRdb's copy holds only in-frame clones and misses some; the assay was immunoSEQ multiplex PCR. The repertoire holds 250,000 to 300,000 clones, with 65% to 90% as singletons. The CDR3 spans 18 residues. Germline lookup yields CDR1 LNHDA and CDR2 SQIVND (reference sequence). Trimming removed 2 bases from V and 0 bases from J, with 19 bases in between. Sequencing input: peripheral blood. The rearrangement joins TRBV19 to TRBJ1-1, with D perhaps matching TRBD1 (6 bases). This TCR came from a woman aged 70-85 years with COVID-19, enrolled during active disease. The CDR3 coding sequence is TGTGCCAGTAGTATACGAAAGAGGGGGTCGGTCATGAACACTGAAGCTTTCTTT. Its translation is CASSIRKRGSVMNTEAFF.